This TCR beta chain was identified during a study of T cells in Graves' hyperthyroidism and ophthalmopathy. Findings of the study overall: Blood also held most thyroid clonotypes expanded beyond 0.001.

Researchers amplified the TCR beta CDR3 regions from RNA transcripts. The study used the HTBI primer set for a first-round RT-PCR of the TCR CDR3. TCRdb re-called the multiplex PCR reads with MiXCR, one entry per CDR3 protein. The table shows over 700,000 distinct CDR3 sequences, with over 35% occurring only once. About this clonotype itself: The antigen is unknown.

Germline trimming cut 1 base from V and 2 bases from J; bases unmatched to any gene: 7. The CDR3 contains 17 residues. CDR1 and CDR2 (germline): SEHNR, FQNEAQ (reference sequence). Diagnosis of hyperthyroidism was new in patients aged 18 to 65, and its duration was under 2 months. This TCR was sampled from a man younger than 35 with Graves' hyperthyroidism. V is TRBV7-9 and J is TRBJ2-2; 7 bases line up with TRBD1. The specimen was blood. CDR3 nucleotide sequence: TGTGCCAGCAGCTTAGACAGGGGTGGAGGTAACACCGGGGAGCTGTTTTTT. This codes for CASSLDRGGGNTGELFF. The full variable domain, completed using reference TRBV7-9 and TRBJ2-2, is DTGVSQNPRHKITKRGQNVTFRCDPISEHNRLYWYRQTLGQGPEFLTYFQNEAQLEKSRLLSDRFSAERPKGSFSTLEIQRTEQGDSAMYLCASSLDRGGGNTGELFFGEGSRLTVL.